The 14 T cell receptor beta chains below all came from one sample that was sequenced in a study of low-dose radiotherapy and immunotherapy resistance in tumors (dated by TCRdb to 2021 to 2024). Sequencing was carried out with an Illumina HiSeq 2500. First-strand cDNA was synthesized using Superscript III and a set of TRAV- and TRBV-specific primers, so that both TCRalpha and TCRbeta chains were covered. TCRs were amplified with Phusion for roughly 20 PCR cycles, with a constant-region primer paired with the adapter attached to the V primers. In TCRdb, the public reads were trimmed at Q25 with fastp and aligned with MiXCR, with productive beta chains retained. Every CDR3 protein is listed once, alongside the most common genes and DNA of its rows. For this sample the table gives around 76,000 distinct CDR3 sequences, of which 31% were detected only once. 8.5% to 14% of the sample lies in the top ten.

Read against the paper, the sample's time point label means: before trial treatment. Sample: PBMCs, taken before treatment. The receptors were sampled from a female donor with ovarian cancer.

This clonotype was seen at least ten times. The V call is TRBV19, the J call TRBJ2-5, with TRBD1 identical over 10 bases. Germline V gene lookup returns CDR1 LNHDA and CDR2 SQIVND (reference sequence). The CDR3 runs 13 residues. The V and J ends lost 10 bases and 5 bases, in that order; junction bases with no gene match: 7. The CDR3 nucleotides read TGTGCCACCGACAGGGGGCCGGGGGAGACCCAGTACTTC. This sequence encodes CATDRGPGETQYF. The variable domain in full, completed from reference TRBV19 and TRBJ2-5, reads DGGITQSPKYLFRKEGQNVTLSCEQNLNHDAMYWYRQDPGQGLRLIYYSQIVNDFQKGDIAEGYSVSREKKESFPLTVTSAQKNPTAFYLCATDRGPGETQYFGPGTRLLVL.

V gene TRBV24-1 combines with J gene TRBJ2-1; weak D call: TRBD2 (8 bases). The CDR3 loop spans 17 amino acids. Trimming shortened V by 2 bases and J by 3 bases, and 16 bases separated the two germline ends. Per the germline V gene, CDR1 is KGHDR and CDR2 is SFDVKD. This CDR3 is CATSDSGGTAIYNEQFF. In DNA, the CDR3 is TGTGCCACCAGTGATTCGGGGGGGACAGCAATCTACAATGAGCAGTTCTTC.

This clonotype was recorded many times. The chain links TRBV2 to TRBJ2-7; weak D call: TRBD1 (5 bases). CDR1 and CDR2 from the germline V gene are SNHLY and FYNNEI. The CDR3 sequence is 13 residues long. Deletions cut 4 bases from V and 2 bases from J, with 9 bases between. The CDR3, as DNA: TGTGCCAGCAGTGGACAGAATGCCTACGAGCAGTACTTC. Encoded protein: CASSGQNAYEQYF.

V and J are TRBV6-6 and TRBJ2-7, with TRBD1 as a possible D gene (6 bases). The germline CDR1 and CDR2 sequences are MNHNY and SVGAGI (reference sequence). This CDR3 comprises 14 residues. V was cut by 6 bases and J by 3 bases, with 15 bases left in between. The chain's CDR3 is CASRAAGTSYEQYF. The CDR3 nucleotides read TGTGCCAGCAGAGCTGCCGGGACAAGCTACGAGCAGTACTTC.

There are many counts of this clonotype. The rearrangement uses TRBV9 and TRBJ2-5; D might be TRBD1 or TRBD2, each matching 6 bases. The CDR3 runs 17 residues. V was shortened by 3 bases and J by 1 base, with 19 bases between the two germline ends. Germline-derived CDR1 and CDR2 are SGDLS and YYNGEE. This CDR3 reads CASSGGAGIVFQETQYF. In DNA, the CDR3 is TGTGCCAGCAGCGGGGGGGCAGGAATAGTCTTCCAAGAGACCCAGTACTTC.

The sample holds many counts of this clonotype. The gene calls are TRBV12-3 or TRBV12-4 and TRBJ2-7, with unresolved D. The CDR3 extends over 11 amino acids. The V end was cut by 3 bases, the J end by 5 bases, with 5 bases between. CDR3 protein: CASSLGNEQYF. The CDR3 bases are TGTGCCAGCAGTTTGGGTAACGAGCAGTACTTC.

In this sample, this clonotype turned up many times. The V and J genes are TRBV6-2 or TRBV6-3 and TRBJ2-3; a possible D gene is TRBD2 (6 bases). Between the trimmed V and J ends, which lost 8 bases and 0 bases, there was a span of 9 bases. The CDR3 is 13 residues long. Germline CDR1 is MNHEY and CDR2 is SVGEGT. The CDR3 nucleotides read TGTGCCAGCGGGACTCCCAGCACAGATACGCAGTATTTT. Residues: CASGTPSTDTQYF.

This clonotype was seen ten or more times. The V and J genes are TRBV7-2 and TRBJ2-3; 8 bases line up with TRBD1. The CDR3 length is 16 residues. V lost 5 bases to trimming and J lost 1 base; unmatched junction nucleotides: 8. Germline V gene lookup returns CDR1 SGHTA and CDR2 FQGNSA. This CDR3 reads CASSPTGGVGTDTQYF. The CDR3, as DNA: TGTGCCAGCAGCCCAACAGGGGGTGTTGGCACAGATACGCAGTATTTT.

The gene calls are TRBV7-2 and TRBJ1-1; D remains unclear. Germline CDR1 reads SGHTA; CDR2 reads FQGNSA. The V gene lost 2 bases and the J gene lost 8 bases, with 6 bases spanning the gap. This CDR3 has 11 residues. CDR3 residues: CASSLRVEAFF. DNA for the CDR3: TGTGCCAGCAGCTTACGGGTGGAAGCTTTCTTT. The variable domain in full, completed from reference TRBV7-2 and TRBJ1-1, reads GAGVSQSPSNKVTEKGKDVELRCDPISGHTALYWYRQSLGQGLEFLIYFQGNSAPDKSGLPSDRFSAERTGGSVSTLTIQRTQQEDSAVYLCASSLRVEAFFGQGTRLTVV.

This clonotype was found many times. CDR3 in amino acids: CASSGQQINTGELFF. CDR3 DNA sequence: TGTGCCAGTAGCGGACAGCAAATTAACACCGGGGAGCTGTTTTTT. V and J are TRBV19 and TRBJ2-2; TRBD1 might be the D (6 bases). The germline gives CDR1 LNHDA, CDR2 SQIVND (reference sequence). V lost 6 bases, J lost 2 bases, and 13 bases lay in between. The CDR3 extends over 15 amino acids. Full variable domain (remainder filled in from reference TRBV19 and TRBJ2-2): DGGITQSPKYLFRKEGQNVTLSCEQNLNHDAMYWYRQDPGQGLRLIYYSQIVNDFQKGDIAEGYSVSREKKESFPLTVTSAQKNPTAFYLCASSGQQINTGELFFGEGSRLTVL.

This clonotype was recorded at least ten times. The chain links TRBV9 to TRBJ2-7, with 9 bases identical to TRBD1. The ends lost 4 bases at V and 2 bases at J; junction bases unmatched: 7. The CDR3 is 15 residues long. Germline CDR1 is SGDLS and CDR2 is YYNGEE. CDR3 coding DNA: TGTGCCAGCAGCACACGGACAGGGGAGACCTACGAGCAGTACTTC. Translating gives CASSTRTGETYEQYF.

This clonotype occurred many times. The chain has TRBV18 and TRBJ2-3; no firm D call. V was clipped by 3 bases and J by 6 bases, with 16 bases between them. Germline CDR1 and CDR2: KGHSH and LQKENI. This CDR3 is built from 15 residues. The CDR3 region has the DNA TGTGCCAGCTCACCCCGGTCCGTTACAATGGATACGCAGTATTTT. It encodes CASSPRSVTMDTQYF.

This clonotype was observed at least ten times. The rearrangement joins TRBV19 to TRBJ1-6; possibly TRBD1 for D (6 bases). The germline gives CDR1 LNHDA, CDR2 SQIVND (reference sequence). V shed 6 bases and J shed 7 bases, with 10 bases lying between them. The CDR3 is 13 residues long. CDR3 in DNA: TGTGCCAGTAGGCCCACAGGGAATTCACCCCTCCACTTT. Translation: CASRPTGNSPLHF.

This clonotype has at least ten counts. CDR3 DNA: TGTGCCAGCGGCTCTCAGGGCTACTACAATGAGCAGTTCTTC. This codes for CASGSQGYYNEQFF. The V call is TRBV6-1, the J call TRBJ2-1; D may be TRBD1 (5 bases). Between the trimmed V and J ends, which lost 8 bases and 3 bases, there was a span of 14 bases. Per the germline V gene, CDR1 is MNHNS and CDR2 is SASEGT. This CDR3 is built from 14 residues.